This T cell receptor beta chain was found in a study of response to subunit inactivated influenza vaccine. Findings and caveats of the study: Authors proposed each seasonal influenza vaccination draws in few new T cells.

This clonotype was picked up a small number of times. Its antigen is as yet unknown. The germline V gene encodes CDR1 SGHNT and CDR2 YENEEA. V lost 1 base, J lost 4 bases, and 5 bases stayed unmatched. This CDR3 contains 15 residues. MiXCR, run by TCRdb on the RT-PCR reads, gives a single entry per CDR3 protein. The sample lists around 790,000 distinct CDR3 sequences, 21% occurring once. The rearrangement uses TRBV11-3 and TRBJ2-5, with 8 bases that match TRBD1. Sequencing was performed on PBMCs from blood, taken 5 days after vaccination. The TCR was taken from a man aged 50 to 59 who received an inactivated influenza vaccine. DNA of the CDR3: TGTGCCAGCAGCTTAGGACAGGGGACCGGAGAGACCCAGTACTTC. Translating it yields CASSLGQGTGETQYF.